The text below deals with one T cell receptor (beta chain). Per the study methods: The authors estimated nucleated cell counts from reference gene primer amplification. Sequenced by immunoSEQ multiplex PCR; TCRdb stores in-frame clones only, minus some. V, J and clone size were drawn from that table, and D and trimming were deduced from the DNA. The table shows about 100,000 clones, with 75% to 85% occurring only once. Followed over time, Seattle patients had been enrolled while infection was active. The data stem from a study of blood T cell repertoires in COVID-19. Study overall: COVID-19 samples collected from the United States, Italy and Spain covered acute and convalescent phases. PBMCs, B-cell-depleted T cells, or T cells were the source of the cDNA or gDNA that made up the material.

The V gene's germline CDR1 is LNHDA and CDR2 SQIVND (reference sequence). Losses at the gene ends were 3 bases for V and 7 bases for J; bases not matched to a gene: 7. The CDR3 is 14 amino acids. Input material: peripheral blood. This sequence originates from an elderly man with COVID-19, enrolled during active disease. This chain joins TRBV19 and TRBJ2-7; 9 bases align to TRBD1. The CDR3: CASSMTGGYGEQYF. In nucleotides, the CDR3 is TGTGCCAGTAGTATGACAGGGGGTTACGGGGAGCAGTACTTC.